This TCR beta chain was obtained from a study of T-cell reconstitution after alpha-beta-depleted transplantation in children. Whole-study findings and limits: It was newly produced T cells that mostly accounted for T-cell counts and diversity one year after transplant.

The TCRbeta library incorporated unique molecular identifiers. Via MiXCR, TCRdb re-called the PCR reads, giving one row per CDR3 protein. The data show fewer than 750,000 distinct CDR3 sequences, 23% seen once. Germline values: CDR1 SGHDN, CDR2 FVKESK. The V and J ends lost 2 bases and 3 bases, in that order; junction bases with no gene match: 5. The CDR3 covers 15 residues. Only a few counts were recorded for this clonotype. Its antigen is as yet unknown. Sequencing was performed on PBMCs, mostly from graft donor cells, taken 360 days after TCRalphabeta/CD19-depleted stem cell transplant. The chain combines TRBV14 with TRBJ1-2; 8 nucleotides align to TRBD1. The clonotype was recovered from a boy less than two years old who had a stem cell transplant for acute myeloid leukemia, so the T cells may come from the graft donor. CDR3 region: CASSQRATGDYGYTF. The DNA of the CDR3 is TGTGCCAGCAGCCAAAGGGCGACAGGGGACTATGGCTACACCTTC.